This T cell receptor (beta chain) derives from a study of T-cell reconstitution after alpha-beta-depleted transplantation in children. The germline CDR1 and CDR2 sequences are KGHSH and LQKENI. Deletions cut 1 base from V and 1 base from J, with 13 bases between. The CDR3 spans 16 residues. Unique molecular identifiers tagged the TCRbeta library. TCRdb reanalysed the PCR reads using MiXCR and keeps one entry per CDR3 protein. The data show about 980,000 distinct CDR3 sequences, about 29% seen once. Study findings and constraints: From surviving recipient T cells and thymic progenitors came the high day-60 TCRbeta diversity observed in some patients. By about two months after transplant, alpha-beta T cells reportedly arose from several hundred graft clones that had expanded. Hyperexpanded clones declined; after one year, newly produced T cells mostly supplied diversity.

This clonotype was counted a few times. Its antigen is unknown. This sample comprised PBMCs, mostly from graft donor cells, obtained 360 days after TCRalphabeta/CD19-depleted stem cell transplant. The chain recombines TRBV18 with TRBJ1-1; no definite D call. The sequence derives from a boy in the first two years of life who had a stem cell transplant for SCID, so the T cells may come from the graft donor. The CDR3: CASSPQVYLENTEAFF. DNA of the CDR3: TGTGCCAGCTCACCACAGGTCTACCTAGAGAACACTGAAGCTTTCTTT.